This TCR beta chain came from a study of radiation and T cells in renal cell carcinoma (dated by TCRdb to 2018 to 2020). In terms of the full investigation: TCR beta sequencing covered over 50 samples in total, comprising roughly 25 tumors and about 27 peripheral blood samples. The final blood draw took place at 4 weeks after radiation, the same time as nephrectomy. Across all 55 or so samples, 4,016,671 unique CDR3 nucleotide sequences encoding around 2,500,000 unique CDR3 amino acid sequences were identified. Overall study results and their limits: Because pretreatment tumor biopsies were not available, the study could not determine whether clonotypes were already present within the tumor at baseline. Effects of radiation dose or scheduling on the TCR repertoire could not be addressed with the single-armed trial design. Dynamics of the blood repertoire were not tracked past 4 weeks after treatment. Top tumor clonotypes rose in blood from baseline to 2 weeks post-radiation, then contracted by 4 weeks, suggesting transient expansion of tumor-resident clones.

About this clone itself: Its antigen specificity is not known. No clone much larger than this one lies a single base away; base qualities are absent.

The time point label of this sample denotes: blood 4 weeks post-SBRT, at nephrectomy. The treatment or condition label, read with the paper, signifies: 15 Gy SBRT to primary tumor, nephrectomy 4 weeks later. The samples were obtained from a clinical trial, where primary renal cell carcinomas were treated with 15 Gy stereotactic body radiation therapy and then removed by nephrectomy 4 weeks afterward. To follow tumor-enriched clonotypes, peripheral blood was collected serially from radiation-treated patients at baseline and again at 2 weeks and 4 weeks after SBRT. Every patient had renal cell carcinoma of clear cell pathology. The QIAamp DNA Blood Mini Kit (Qiagen) was used to prepare genomic DNA for TCR sequencing. Only samples passing all quality control checks were included in the analyses. Counted from cysteine to phenylalanine, this CDR3 has 14 amino acids. Of the read, only the CDR3 DNA is kept; its 42 bases are in frame from base 1. V sheds 4 bases and J sheds 2 bases, leaving 11 bases between their ends. The germline V gene (reference sequence) sets CDR1 to LNHDA and CDR2 to SQIVND.

The immunoSEQ kit was used, according to the manufacturer's recommendations, to generate TCR beta libraries from genomic DNA. To prepare the libraries, a first multiplex PCR with proprietary primers was run, followed by a second PCR that added unique barcodes, and a bead cleanup was done after each round. A kit-provided positive control reaction and a negative control reaction were included in every sample batch. The final libraries were assessed on an Agilent 4200 TapeStation D1000 ScreenTape, pooled by volume, and quantified by qPCR. An Illumina NextSeq500 fitted with a MidOutput 150-cycle cartridge performed the sequencing, running 156 Read1 cycles and 15 Index1 cycles with the kit's custom primers. The pooled library was loaded at 0.95 to 1 pM, with a roughly 18% PhiX control spiked in. The paper's processing steps were these. Vendor-processed data were analyzed in R, with a clonotype defined as all T cells sharing the same CDR3 nucleotide sequence. In the clone abundance analyses, frequencies were normalized to the 10,000 most abundant clones in each sample. Public T cell clones, which averaged fewer than five per sample, were excluded before analysis. Tumor-enriched clonotypes and baseline blood-enriched clonotypes were defined as those with an abundance difference of at least 32-fold between compartments. A beta-binomial differential abundance model was used to identify clonotypes that expanded or contracted between blood time points. Tumor-blood repertoire similarity was measured with the Baroni-Urbani and Buser coefficient, and group comparisons used two-tailed Wilcoxon tests in R. As stored in TCRdb, this immuneACCESS dataset retains in-frame rearrangements with V and J assigned. A fraction of the clones does not appear; measured against another copy, unresolved V genes explain less than half of the discrepancy, and the remainder lacks a known reason. V and J calls and clone size are given by that table; D and trimming were obtained from the DNA. This sample gives about 78,000 clones in total; roughly 87% of them show up just once. More than 4.5% of the sample comes from the top ten.

The sample was blood, taken from a patient whose treatment included radiotherapy and nephrectomy. This receptor was taken from a woman in her sixties or seventies with renal cell carcinoma. This chain is built from TRBV19 and TRBJ2-5; TRBD2 is a possible D gene, resting on 7 matching bases. In nucleotide form, the sequence is TGTGCCAGTAGTAGGGGGGGCCCACAAGAGACCCAGTACTTC. It specifies CASSRGGPQETQYF.